A single sample is the source of the 26 T cell receptor beta chains below, sequenced in a study of identical twins (dated by TCRdb to the mid-2010s). The method behind the library was 5' RACE. Sequencing used an Illumina HiSeq 2000. In-frame beta chains were kept once TCRdb had trimmed the public reads at Q25 with fastp and called clones with MiXCR. Rows are unified per CDR3 protein, each entry keeping the most common DNA and genes. A total of around 160,000 distinct CDR3 sequences appear in this sample, roughly 3.5% of them only once. The top ten clones comprise about 7.8% of the sample. The sequenced sample was memory T cells sorted from blood. The cell subset or site label, as the study defines it: CD45RO+ enriched T cells. The receptors derive from a man aged 18-30 years in good health.

This chain links TRBV18 with TRBJ2-3; the D is unclear. The CDR3 consists of 14 residues. The germline gives CDR1 KGHSH, CDR2 LQKENI. V was pared by 3 bases and J by 4 bases, with 11 bases between. This chain's CDR3 is CASSPNQAADTQYF. The CDR3 DNA reads TGTGCCAGCTCACCGAACCAGGCCGCAGATACGCAGTATTTT.

In this sample, this clonotype turned up many times. The chain recombines TRBV20-1 with TRBJ2-3; TRBD2 matches 10 bases. CDR1 is DFQATT and CDR2 is SNEGSKA in the germline V gene (reference sequence). V was pared by 7 bases and J by 2 bases, with 6 bases of the junction left unmatched. The CDR3 contains 14 residues. The DNA of the CDR3 is TGCAGTGGGGTTAGCGGGAGGCTCACAGATACGCAGTATTTT. It is translated as CSGVSGRLTDTQYF.

This clonotype was counted at least ten times. The chain uses TRBV11-1 and TRBJ2-2; a weak D match, TRBD1 (6 bases). The CDR3 has 15 residues. Germline CDR1 and CDR2: SGHAT and FQDESV (reference sequence). V was clipped by 4 bases and J by 6 bases, with 15 bases between them. CDR3 protein: CASSSYRVGAGELFF. The CDR3 DNA sequence: TGTGCCAGCAGCTCGTACAGGGTAGGAGCCGGGGAGCTGTTTTTT.

This clonotype occurred many times. The chain combines TRBV5-1 with TRBJ1-2; D unresolved. Germline V gene data show CDR1 as SGHRS and CDR2 as YFSETQ. V lost 10 bases and J 3 bases, leaving 7 bases between the germline ends. CDR3 size: 10 residues. CDR3 sequence: CAHPDYGYTF. The CDR3 nucleotides are TGCGCCCACCCGGACTATGGCTACACCTTC. The whole variable domain, filled in from reference TRBV5-1 and TRBJ1-2, reads KAGVTQTPRYLIKTRGQQVTLSCSPISGHRSVSWYQQTPGQGLQFLFEYFSETQRNKGNFPGRFSGRQFSNSRSEMNVSTLELGDSALYLCAHPDYGYTFGSGTRLTVV.

This clonotype was recorded many times. The chain's CDR3 is CASSLNVRQPQHF. The CDR3 nucleotides read TGCGCCAGCAGCCTGAATGTTAGGCAGCCCCAGCATTTT. V gene TRBV4-3 combines with J gene TRBJ1-5; no firm D call. The V end lost 4 bases, the J end lost 7 bases, and 11 bases lay between the germline ends. The V gene's germline CDR1 is LGHNA and CDR2 YSLEER. This CDR3 contains 13 residues.

Many counts were recorded for this clonotype. The CDR3 DNA reads TGCGCCAGCAGCTTGGACGGGGGGCCGAACACCGGGGAGCTGTTTTTT. The encoded protein is CASSLDGGPNTGELFF. V usage is TRBV5-1 and J usage is TRBJ2-2; D perhaps matches TRBD2 (7 bases). V was clipped by 0 bases and J by 0 bases, with 9 bases between them. The CDR3 spans 16 residues. Germline CDR1 and CDR2: SGHRS and YFSETQ.

This clonotype has ten or more counts. The V gene is TRBV7-8, the J gene TRBJ2-1; 9 nucleotides align to TRBD2. The CDR3 contains 16 residues. CDR1 and CDR2 from the germline V gene are SGHVS and FQNEAQ. The ends lost 3 bases at V and 7 bases at J; junction bases unmatched: 10. Here the CDR3 reads CASSFPRSREGNEQFF. As DNA, the CDR3 is TGTGCCAGCAGCTTCCCCCGTTCGCGGGAGGGGAATGAGCAGTTCTTC.

The chain recombines TRBV19 with TRBJ2-1; D may be TRBD1 (6 bases). This CDR3 is built from 15 residues. Trimming stripped 1 base from V and 2 bases from J, with 9 bases between. The germline CDR1 and CDR2 sequences are LNHDA and SQIVND (reference sequence). CDR3 bases: TGTGCCAGTAGTATAGGAGACAGGACCTACAATGAGCAGTTCTTC. It is translated as CASSIGDRTYNEQFF.

This clonotype was detected a few times. The genes are TRBV29-1 and TRBJ2-1, with D possibly matching TRBD1 (6 bases). With 0 bases removed from V and 7 bases from J, the gap between germline ends came to 13 bases. The CDR3 contains 14 residues. Germline values: CDR1 SQVTM, CDR2 ANQGSEA. The CDR3 is CSVEDHQGLNEQFF. The CDR3 region has the DNA TGCAGCGTTGAAGATCACCAGGGGCTTAATGAGCAGTTCTTC.

This clonotype appeared many times. V and J are TRBV18 and TRBJ2-7, with D possibly being TRBD2 (5 bases). Looked up from germline, CDR1 is KGHSH and CDR2 is LQKENI. The CDR3 has 12 amino acids. Trimming left V 4 bases short and J 6 bases short, with 10 bases between. CDR3 amino acids: CASSHRGGEQYV. The CDR3 bases are TGTGCCAGCTCACACCGGGGTGGCGAGCAGTACGTC.

This clonotype was found many times. The CDR3 region is CSVANMATNEKLFF. In DNA, the CDR3 is TGCAGCGTTGCGAACATGGCAACTAATGAAAAACTGTTTTTT. This chain connects TRBV29-1 to TRBJ1-4; D gene uncertain. This CDR3 has 14 residues. V dropped 4 bases and J dropped 0 bases, with 9 bases sitting between them. Per germline, CDR1 SQVTM and CDR2 ANQGSEA.

This clonotype was counted ten times or more. The chain links TRBV20-1 to TRBJ1-5; D uncertain. The CDR3 length is 14 residues. The germline V gene encodes CDR1 DFQATT and CDR2 SNEGSKA (reference sequence). V lost 4 bases, J lost 5 bases, and 15 bases lay in between. CDR3 loop: CSATDAGVDQPQHF. CDR3 bases: TGCAGTGCTACGGACGCGGGAGTGGATCAGCCCCAGCATTTT.

This clonotype was counted ten times or more. The chain employs TRBV12-3 or TRBV12-4 and TRBJ2-7, with 11 bases identical to TRBD1. Trimming took 3 bases from V and 6 from J; bases not matched to a gene: 4. The CDR3 has 14 amino acids. This CDR3 reads CASSLGQGGPEQYF. The CDR3 DNA reads TGTGCCAGCAGTTTGGGACAGGGGGGTCCCGAGCAGTACTTC.

This clonotype was found many times. The chain has TRBV11-2 and TRBJ2-3, with 15 bases matching TRBD2. CDR3 size: 19 residues. The ends lost 5 bases at V and 1 base at J; junction bases unmatched: 10. Per the germline V gene, CDR1 is SGHAT and CDR2 is FQNNGV. In nucleotides, the CDR3 is TGTGCCAGCAGCGCGGGACTAGCGGGAGGTGGGATAGGCACAGATACGCAGTATTTT. It codes for CASSAGLAGGGIGTDTQYF.

In its sample, this clonotype was seen many times. V is TRBV6-1 and J is TRBJ2-1; 9 nucleotides agree with TRBD2. The V gene end was trimmed by 6 bases and the J gene end by 6 bases; junction bases not matched to a gene: 12. The germline V gene encodes CDR1 MNHNS and CDR2 SASEGT. This CDR3 spans 16 amino acids. CDR3 sequence: CASRPNFGGRGNEQFF. The CDR3, as DNA: TGTGCCAGCAGACCAAACTTTGGCGGGAGGGGCAATGAGCAGTTCTTC.

There are a few counts of this clonotype. This chain connects TRBV19 to TRBJ1-1; 10 bases are shared with TRBD1. Germline CDR1 is LNHDA and CDR2 is SQIVND (reference sequence). The junction had 8 bases not matched to a gene; V was cut back by 5 bases and J by 5 bases. The CDR3 contains 15 residues. As DNA, the CDR3 is TGTGCCAGTAGTGGAGGACAGGGGGGATGGACTGAAGCTTTCTTT. It codes for CASSGGQGGWTEAFF. The variable domain in full, with the rest retrieved from reference TRBV19 and TRBJ1-1, is DGGITQSPKYLFRKEGQNVTLSCEQNLNHDAMYWYRQDPGQGLRLIYYSQIVNDFQKGDIAEGYSVSREKKESFPLTVTSAQKNPTAFYLCASSGGQGGWTEAFFGQGTRLTVV.

This clonotype was recorded at least ten times. This rearrangement joins TRBV20-1 to TRBJ2-7, with TRBD2 matching 15 bases. CDR1 and CDR2 (germline): DFQATT, SNEGSKA (reference sequence). The CDR3 totals 16 residues. The V gene end was trimmed by 1 base and the J gene end by 1 base; junction bases not matched to a gene: 2. In DNA, the CDR3 is TGCAGTGCTAGAGGGACTAGCGGGAGGGAATCCTACGAGCAGTACTTC. It specifies CSARGTSGRESYEQYF.

This clonotype was seen repeatedly, ten times or more. The junction does not match germline at one end; this may be a read error. The chain uses TRBV5-1 and TRBJ2-1, with 14 bases that match TRBD2. CDR3 size: 17 residues. Germline values: CDR1 SGHRS, CDR2 YFSETQ. For the CDR3, the DNA is TGCCCCAGCAGCTTGGGGACTAGCGGGAGAGGGCACAATGAGCAGTTCTTC. Its translation is CPSSLGTSGRGHNEQFF.

In this sample, this clonotype turned up many times. The chain joins TRBV4-3 to TRBJ1-6; no reliable D call. The CDR3 extends over 15 amino acids. V lost 0 bases and J 8 bases, leaving 11 bases between the germline ends. The V gene's germline CDR1 is LGHNA and CDR2 YSLEER. The CDR3 nucleotides are TGCGCCAGCAGCCAAGAGGCAGGCAGATATTCACCCCTCCACTTT. Translated, it gives CASSQEAGRYSPLHF.

This clonotype was detected ten times or more. The gene calls are TRBV20-1 and TRBJ1-1; a possible D gene is TRBD1 (6 bases). Trimming pared 3 bases from V and 0 bases from J, leaving 11 bases between. CDR3 length: 14 amino acids. CDR1 and CDR2 from the germline V gene are DFQATT and SNEGSKA (reference sequence). Written as DNA, the CDR3 is TGCAGTGCTAGGAGACAGGATTTGAACACTGAAGCTTTCTTT. Translated, it gives CSARRQDLNTEAFF.

This clonotype was picked up many times. This chain joins TRBV10-3 and TRBJ2-3; 10 nucleotides line up with TRBD2. This CDR3 comprises 16 residues. The germline V gene has CDR1 ENHRY and CDR2 SYGVKD. J lost 6 bases, V lost 5 bases, and 11 bases had no gene match. The CDR3 coding sequence is TGTGCCATCAGTCCGAGCGGGAGGGCCCGAGGGGATACGCAGTATTTT. This sequence encodes CAISPSGRARGDTQYF.

This clonotype came up a few times. This chain connects TRBV28 to TRBJ2-5; 10 bases are a match to TRBD2. V shed 6 bases, J shed 0 bases, and the junction held 13 bases outside the gene matches. Germline V lookup: CDR1 MDHEN, CDR2 SYDVKM. The CDR3 extends over 18 amino acids. CDR3: CASRAPPTSGVYQETQYF. The CDR3 DNA sequence: TGTGCCAGCAGGGCCCCCCCTACTAGCGGGGTGTACCAAGAGACCCAGTACTTC.

CDR3 nucleotide sequence: TGTGCCTCACGATGGTGGGAGACCCAGTACTTC. As protein: CASRWWETQYF. The V gene is TRBV30, the J gene TRBJ2-5; D call uncertain. Per the germline V gene, CDR1 is GTSNPN and CDR2 is SVGIG (reference sequence). This CDR3 comprises 11 residues. V gave up 7 bases and J gave up 5 bases, with 11 bases separating them.

This clonotype was observed at least ten times. The chain combines TRBV5-1 with TRBJ2-3; 9 bases fit TRBD2. The V gene end was trimmed by 9 bases and the J gene end by 4 bases; junction bases not matched to a gene: 9. The germline V gene encodes CDR1 SGHRS and CDR2 YFSETQ. The CDR3 consists of 14 residues. The CDR3 is CANCAGGGPDTQYF. DNA of the CDR3: TGCGCCAACTGCGCGGGAGGGGGTCCAGATACGCAGTATTTT.

This sequence joins TRBV4-3 and TRBJ2-3; TRBD2 aligns across 8 bases. This CDR3 has 15 amino acids. CDR1 and CDR2 from the germline V gene are LGHNA and YSLEER. V shed 4 bases and J 3 bases; nucleotides not matched to a gene: 6. CDR3 region: CASSLEQRGTDTQYF. The CDR3 nucleotides read TGCGCCAGCAGCCTCGAGCAGCGGGGGACAGATACGCAGTATTTT.

This clonotype was counted only a few times. Written as DNA, the CDR3 is TGTGCCAGCGCCCCGGGGACTCCTCGGGAGACCCAGTACTTC. The encoded protein is CASAPGTPRETQYF. The rearrangement joins TRBV6-1 to TRBJ2-5; D possibly corresponds to TRBD2 (6 bases). Trimming left V 8 bases short and J 5 bases short, with 18 bases between. The length of the CDR3 is 14 residues. Germline V gene data show CDR1 as MNHNS and CDR2 as SASEGT.